A single sample is the source of the 19 T cell receptor beta chains below, sequenced in a study of blood T cell repertoires in COVID-19. Sequenced by immunoSEQ multiplex PCR; TCRdb stores in-frame clones only, minus some. The data show fewer than 300,000 clones, roughly 84% seen once. Sequencing was performed on peripheral blood. The receptors stem from a woman younger than 30 with acute or convalescent COVID-19.

The chain joins TRBV25-1 to TRBJ1-1; TRBD1 matches 9 bases. V was clipped by 3 bases and J by 5 bases; unmatched bases: 7. The CDR3 runs to 15 residues. Germline V lookup: CDR1 MGHDK, CDR2 SYGVNS. The CDR3 here is CASSEETGGRTEAFF. CDR3 sequence (DNA): TGTGCCAGCAGTGAGGAGACAGGGGGAAGGACTGAAGCTTTCTTT. The full variable domain, completed using reference TRBV25-1 and TRBJ1-1, is EADIYQTPRYLVIGTGKKITLECSQTMGHDKMYWYQQDPGMELHLIHYSYGVNSTEKGDLSSESTVSRIRTEHFPLTLESARPSHTSQYLCASSEETGGRTEAFFGQGTRLTVV.

The chain couples TRBV18 to TRBJ2-7; 10 bases match TRBD2. Trimming at V came to 5 bases and at J to 7 bases, leaving 8 bases not matched to a gene. Germline V gene lookup returns CDR1 KGHSH and CDR2 LQKENI. The CDR3 is 14 residues long. The CDR3 coding sequence is TGTGCCAGCTCAGAAGCGGGAGGGGATCCTGAGCAGTACTTC. Protein product: CASSEAGGDPEQYF. The entire variable domain, with the rest obtained from reference TRBV18 and TRBJ2-7, is as follows: NAGVMQNPRHLVRRRGQEARLRCSPMKGHSHVYWYRQLPEEGLKFMVYLQKENIIDESGMPKERFSAEFPKEGPSILRIQQVVRGDSAAYFCASSEAGGDPEQYFGPGTRLTVT.

This chain connects TRBV5-5 to TRBJ1-1, with D unclear. The CDR3 totals 14 residues. Trimming took 1 base from V and 1 from J, leaving 8 bases between them. Germline V gives CDR1 SGHKS, CDR2 YYEKEE (reference sequence). CDR3 loop: CASSLITENTEAFF. CDR3 coding DNA: TGTGCCAGCAGCTTGATAACAGAGAACACTGAAGCTTTCTTT.

This chain links TRBV14 with TRBJ1-2; TRBD1 matches at 11 bases. This CDR3 region has 16 residues. The trim removed 3 bases at V and 4 bases at J, leaving 7 bases unmatched. CDR1 and CDR2 (germline): SGHDN, FVKESK. The CDR3 loop reads CASSHWRDRGSYGYTF. Written as DNA, the CDR3 is TGTGCCAGCAGCCACTGGAGGGACAGGGGGTCCTATGGCTACACCTTC.

The V gene is TRBV7-2, the J gene TRBJ1-2, with 8 positions matching TRBD1. Germline CDR1 SGHTA, CDR2 FQGNSA. Germline trimming cut 5 bases from V and 4 bases from J; bases unmatched to any gene: 12. The CDR3 has 16 residues. CDR3 residues: CASSPSRQGLGYGYTF. CDR3 DNA: TGTGCCAGCAGCCCGAGCCGACAGGGGTTGGGCTATGGCTACACCTTC.

The CDR3 DNA reads TGCGCCAGCAGCTTGATCGCAGATACGCAGTATTTT. It is translated as CASSLIADTQYF. The chain couples TRBV5-1 to TRBJ2-3; no firm D call. There are 12 residues in the CDR3. Germline V gene lookup returns CDR1 SGHRS and CDR2 YFSETQ. The germline V and J ends were trimmed by 1 base and 4 bases, with 4 bases remaining between them.

The V call is TRBV11-2, the J call TRBJ1-6; no clear D gene. V shed 3 bases and J shed 1 base, with 7 bases lying between them. This CDR3 comprises 15 residues. Germline values: CDR1 SGHAT, CDR2 FQNNGV. CDR3 sequence reads: CASSFGGSYNSPLHF. For the CDR3, the DNA is TGTGCCAGCAGCTTCGGAGGTTCCTATAATTCACCCCTCCACTTT.

V is TRBV3-1 (or the pseudogene TRBV3-2) and J is TRBJ1-4, with 7 bases lining up with TRBD1. There are 15 residues in the CDR3. J lost 6 bases, V lost 1 base, and 5 bases had no gene match. Germline lookup yields CDR1 LGHDT and CDR2 YNNKEL (reference sequence). The CDR3 here is CASSQAYRGDEKLFF. DNA of the CDR3: TGTGCCAGCAGCCAAGCTTACAGGGGCGATGAAAAACTGTTTTTT.

The chain uses TRBV7-9 and TRBJ1-2; D possibly corresponds to TRBD1 (6 bases). The CDR3 consists of 17 residues. CDR1 and CDR2 (germline): SEHNR, FQNEAQ (reference sequence). Trimming removed 1 base from V and 4 bases from J, with 19 bases in between. CDR3 sequence (DNA): TGTGCCAGCAGCTTAGGGTACACGAACAGGGCTGGCTATGGCTACACCTTC. Translation gives CASSLGYTNRAGYGYTF. The full variable domain, completed using reference TRBV7-9 and TRBJ1-2, is DTGVSQNPRHKITKRGQNVTFRCDPISEHNRLYWYRQTLGQGPEFLTYFQNEAQLEKSRLLSDRFSAERPKGSFSTLEIQRTEQGDSAMYLCASSLGYTNRAGYGYTFGSGTRLTVV.

V gene TRBV13 combines with J gene TRBJ2-2; D is uncertain. Trimming took off 0 bases at V and 4 bases at J, with 15 bases between the two ends. The CDR3 consists of 17 residues. The germline gives CDR1 PRHDT, CDR2 FYEKMQ (reference sequence). For the CDR3, the DNA is TGTGCCAGCAGCTTAGGATCGCGTCCCCCCCTCACCGGGGAGCTGTTTTTT. The encoded protein is CASSLGSRPPLTGELFF.

This clone turned up a few times. The genes are TRBV27 and TRBJ1-5, with D tentatively TRBD1 (6 bases). Germline V gene data show CDR1 as MNHEY and CDR2 as SMNVEV (reference sequence). Trimming took 0 bases from V and 7 from J, leaving 19 bases between them. The CDR3 is 17 amino acids. The CDR3 region is CASSLSLFPGDRQPQHF. CDR3 sequence (DNA): TGTGCCAGCAGTTTATCGCTTTTCCCAGGGGATCGACAGCCCCAGCATTTT.

The chain is built from TRBV6-5 and TRBJ2-7, with TRBD2 matching over 7 bases. This CDR3 is built from 16 residues. Germline loops: CDR1 MNHEY, CDR2 SVGAGI. V gave up 2 bases and J gave up 0 bases; unmatched junction bases: 7. The CDR3 here is CASSYEGRVSSYEQYF. Here the CDR3 DNA reads TGTGCCAGCAGTTACGAGGGGAGGGTGAGCTCCTACGAGCAGTACTTC.

The chain carries TRBV6-2 or TRBV6-3 and TRBJ2-1, with D maybe TRBD2 (5 bases). The germline V and J ends were trimmed by 6 bases and 0 bases, with 12 bases remaining between them. Per germline, CDR1 MNHEY and CDR2 SVGEGT. This CDR3 is built from 15 residues. As DNA, the CDR3 is TGTGCCAGCAGCACGATGGCGGGCTCCTACAATGAGCAGTTCTTC. This sequence encodes CASSTMAGSYNEQFF.

This clone was found once. The genes are TRBV28 and TRBJ1-1, with 7 positions matching TRBD1. The CDR3 has 16 residues. In germline, CDR1 is MDHEN, CDR2 SYDVKM. V lost 1 base, J lost 0 bases, and 5 bases stayed unmatched. The CDR3 DNA reads as TGTGCCAGCAGTTTATATAGGGGGCCTATGAACACTGAAGCTTTCTTT. Translated: CASSLYRGPMNTEAFF.

This chain uses TRBV6-6 with TRBJ2-1; D remains ambiguous. The germline gives CDR1 MNHNY, CDR2 SVGAGI (reference sequence). The CDR3 totals 13 residues. V was clipped by 3 bases and J by 8 bases, with 11 bases between them. The DNA of the CDR3 is TGTGCCAGCAGTTATGAGCTACCTGATGAGCAGTTCTTC. Its translation is CASSYELPDEQFF.

This sequence joins TRBV6-2 or TRBV6-3 and TRBJ1-1, with 8 positions matching TRBD1. Germline CDR1 and CDR2: MNHEY and SVGEGT. The V gene end was trimmed by 4 bases and the J gene end by 4 bases; junction bases not matched to a gene: 8. This CDR3 has 15 residues. The CDR3: CASSWAGGVSTEAFF. The CDR3, as DNA: TGTGCCAGCAGTTGGGCAGGGGGCGTGAGCACTGAAGCTTTCTTT.

V and J are TRBV6-2 or TRBV6-3 and TRBJ1-1, with D perhaps TRBD1 (6 bases). From germline, CDR1 is MNHEY and CDR2 SVGEGT. Trimming took 4 bases from V and 3 from J, leaving 12 bases between them. CDR3 length: 14 residues. CDR3 bases: TGTGCCAGCAGTTTGCAGGACAGATACACTGAAGCTTTCTTT. It specifies CASSLQDRYTEAFF.

J is TRBJ1-1 and V is TRBV14; possibly TRBD1 for D (5 bases). Trimming took off 1 base at V and 1 base at J, with 7 bases between the two ends. The CDR3 consists of 14 residues. Germline V gene sequence: CDR1 SGHDN, CDR2 FVKESK. DNA of the CDR3: TGTGCCAGCAGCCAAGGGGGCGGGAACACTGAAGCTTTCTTT. Translating gives CASSQGGGNTEAFF.

This clone was detected only once. V usage is TRBV9 and J usage is TRBJ2-3; TRBD2 aligns across 7 bases. The germline CDR1 and CDR2 sequences are SGDLS and YYNGEE. The CDR3 covers 16 residues. With V trimmed by 1 base and J by 0 bases, 5 bases remained unmatched. CDR3 bases: TGTGCCAGCAGCGTAAGGCTAGCGGCCAGCACAGATACGCAGTATTTT. Translating gives CASSVRLAASTDTQYF.